A single sample is the source of the 23 T cell receptor beta chains below, sequenced in a study of cytomegalovirus exposure and HLA in healthy donors. Both 60 Vbeta primers and 13 Jbeta primers went into the PCR. Here immunoSEQ multiplex PCR was the method, and the copy in TCRdb shows in-frame clones only, minus some. This table has around 67,000 clones, less than 80% appearing once. The sample consisted of PBMCs. These receptors were collected from a woman in her forties or fifties in good health and CMV-seronegative.

The rearrangement joins TRBV5-4 to TRBJ2-5; 9 nucleotides line up with TRBD2. This CDR3 has 15 residues. The germline V gene encodes CDR1 SGHNT and CDR2 YYREEE (reference sequence). The V gene end was trimmed by 2 bases and the J gene end by 5 bases; junction bases not matched to a gene: 7. CDR3 sequence (DNA): TGTGCCAGCAGCTTTGCGGGAGGGCCCACTGAGACCCAGTACTTC. Protein: CASSFAGGPTETQYF.

V and J are TRBV19 and TRBJ1-5, with D possibly TRBD1 on 5 matching bases. Per the germline V gene, CDR1 is LNHDA and CDR2 is SQIVND (reference sequence). Between the trimmed V and J ends, which lost 3 bases and 1 base, there was a span of 13 bases. CDR3 size: 16 residues. The CDR3 nucleotides read TGTGCCAGTAGTATGGGAGGGGCACTCAGCAATCAGCCCCAGCATTTT. This sequence encodes CASSMGGALSNQPQHF.

The chain combines TRBV28 with TRBJ2-7; 8 bases are a match to TRBD2. The CDR3 is 14 residues long. Germline assignment: CDR1 MDHEN and CDR2 SYDVKM. Trimming removed 6 bases from V and 7 bases from J; junction bases left unmatched: 11. This CDR3 is CASSPPGGLGEQYF. The CDR3 coding sequence is TGTGCCAGCAGCCCCCCGGGGGGGTTGGGGGAGCAGTACTTC.

V usage is TRBV6-4 and J usage is TRBJ2-1; 8 bases are a match to TRBD1. The CDR3 extends over 15 amino acids. The germline gives CDR1 MRHNA, CDR2 SNTAGT. V gave up 2 bases and J gave up 3 bases; unmatched junction bases: 3. In nucleotides, the CDR3 is TGTGCCAGCAGTGACGGGGGACAGGACTACAATGAGCAGTTCTTC. Its protein is CASSDGGQDYNEQFF.

In this sample, this clone turned up a few times. Written as DNA, the CDR3 is TGTGCCAGCAGCCCTCAGGGTGAAAAACTGTTTTTT. Amino acids: CASSPQGEKLFF. V is TRBV7-9 and J is TRBJ1-4; TRBD1 is a possible D gene (5 bases). V was cut by 5 bases and J by 7 bases, with 8 bases left in between. CDR3 length equals 12 residues. Germline CDR1 SEHNR, CDR2 FQNEAQ (reference sequence).

V is TRBV5-4 and J is TRBJ2-5; TRBD2 matches 10 bases. The V and J ends lost 4 bases and 5 bases, in that order; junction bases with no gene match: 14. Germline-derived CDR1 and CDR2 are SGHNT and YYREEE (reference sequence). CDR3 size: 17 residues. The DNA for the CDR3 is TGTGCCAGCAGCACACCGCTCCTAGCGGGAGACGAGGAGACCCAGTACTTC. This translates into CASSTPLLAGDEETQYF.

This chain joins TRBV18 and TRBJ2-1; D may be TRBD2 (6 bases). CDR3 length equals 16 residues. Per the germline V gene, CDR1 is KGHSH and CDR2 is LQKENI. V lost 0 bases, J lost 4 bases, and 13 bases lay in between. DNA of the CDR3: TGTGCCAGCTCACCACCGGCCAGCGGGCAATACAATGAGCAGTTCTTC. It is translated as CASSPPASGQYNEQFF. Full variable domain (rest looked up from reference TRBV18 and TRBJ2-1): NAGVMQNPRHLVRRRGQEARLRCSPMKGHSHVYWYRQLPEEGLKFMVYLQKENIIDESGMPKERFSAEFPKEGPSILRIQQVVRGDSAAYFCASSPPASGQYNEQFFGPGTRLTVL.

The chain employs TRBV5-1 and TRBJ1-2; D perhaps matches TRBD1 (5 bases). There are 12 residues in the CDR3. Trimming shortened V by 1 base and J by 4 bases, and 5 bases separated the two germline ends. CDR1 and CDR2 (germline): SGHRS, YFSETQ. CDR3 DNA sequence: TGCGCCAGCAGCTTGACAGGCTATGGCTACACCTTC. This codes for CASSLTGYGYTF.

This chain connects TRBV5-1 to TRBJ2-1; D not resolved. The CDR3 sequence is 15 residues long. Germline V gene sequence: CDR1 SGHRS, CDR2 YFSETQ. Trimming removed 0 bases from V and 8 bases from J, with 15 bases in between. The CDR3, as DNA: TGCGCCAGCAGCTTGGTACAGTCCCGCCCGCATGAGCAGTTCTTC. This sequence encodes CASSLVQSRPHEQFF.

The chain employs TRBV30 and TRBJ1-1; D perhaps matches TRBD1 (6 bases). The V end was cut by 3 bases, the J end by 1 base, with 18 bases between. Germline CDR1 and CDR2: GTSNPN and SVGIG (reference sequence). CDR3 length: 16 amino acids. The CDR3 DNA reads as TGTGCCTGGAGCAACGTACCGGGACACCCGAACACTGAAGCTTTCTTT. Encoded protein: CAWSNVPGHPNTEAFF.

The J gene is TRBJ2-7, the V gene TRBV4-3; 8 nucleotides match TRBD1. The CDR3 loop spans 15 amino acids. The germline V gene has CDR1 LGHNA and CDR2 YSLEER. J was trimmed by 4 bases and V by 0 bases; bases with no gene match: 5. The DNA of the CDR3 is TGCGCCAGCAGCCAAGATTCAGGGGGCGCATACGAGCAGTACTTC. Protein product: CASSQDSGGAYEQYF.

This rearrangement joins TRBV6-5 to TRBJ2-7, with TRBD2 as a possible D gene (5 bases). V was clipped by 0 bases and J by 2 bases, with 14 bases between them. The V gene's germline CDR1 is MNHEY and CDR2 SVGAGI. There are 16 residues in the CDR3. CDR3 coding DNA: TGTGCCAGCAGTTACTCTCTAGAGGGTACGACCTACGAGCAGTACTTC. It is translated as CASSYSLEGTTYEQYF.

This clone was recorded a few times. V gene TRBV9 combines with J gene TRBJ2-7, with 7 bases identical to TRBD1. Germline V gene lookup returns CDR1 SGDLS and CDR2 YYNGEE. The CDR3 has 16 residues. J was trimmed by 7 bases and V by 3 bases; bases with no gene match: 16. The CDR3 nucleotides read TGTGCCAGCAGCGAAAGACTGGGAGCGGACAGGCTTGAGCAGTACTTC. This sequence encodes CASSERLGADRLEQYF.

V and J are TRBV6-5 and TRBJ2-7; 8 bases fit TRBD1. After removal of 2 bases from V and 7 bases from J, the junction contained 10 bases not matched to a gene. Germline CDR1 MNHEY, CDR2 SVGAGI. This CDR3 is 15 amino acids long. CDR3 bases: TGTGCCAGCAGTTACGGAGGCAGGGGGCTGAGAGAGCAGTACTTC. The encoded protein is CASSYGGRGLREQYF.

The chain is built from TRBV9 and TRBJ2-5; 8 bases line up with TRBD2. Germline V gives CDR1 SGDLS, CDR2 YYNGEE. The V gene end was trimmed by 0 bases and the J gene end by 8 bases; junction bases not matched to a gene: 9. CDR3 length equals 15 residues. CDR3 sequence reads: CASSVAGGPEETQYF. Written as DNA, the CDR3 is TGTGCCAGCAGCGTAGCGGGAGGGCCAGAGGAAACCCAGTACTTC.

This chain links TRBV5-6 with TRBJ2-5; perhaps TRBD1 as D (5 bases). The germline V and J ends were trimmed by 4 bases and 1 base, with 11 bases remaining between them. CDR3 length equals 14 residues. Germline V gives CDR1 SGHDT, CDR2 YYEEEE. The CDR3 DNA reads as TGTGCCAGCAGCCCTTCGGACACCCAAGAGACCCAGTACTTC. Translation: CASSPSDTQETQYF.

V and J are TRBV25-1 and TRBJ1-4; 8 nucleotides align to TRBD1. This CDR3 is 15 amino acids long. Germline assignment: CDR1 MGHDK and CDR2 SYGVNS. V was clipped by 7 bases and J by 10 bases; unmatched bases: 14. As DNA, the CDR3 is TGTGCCAGCAACCCGAACGGACAGGGCTCGGGAAAACTGTTTTTT. It translates to CASNPNGQGSGKLFF.

The rearrangement joins TRBV7-2 to TRBJ1-5, with 7 positions matching TRBD1. Germline V gene sequence: CDR1 SGHTA, CDR2 FQGNSA. V was pared by 5 bases and J by 4 bases, with 11 bases of the junction left unmatched. The CDR3 totals 16 residues. CDR3 coding DNA: TGTGCCAGCAGCGAACGGACAGGAATGAGGAATCAGCCCCAGCATTTT. As protein: CASSERTGMRNQPQHF.

This clone was observed a few times. The chain links TRBV5-1 to TRBJ1-2; TRBD1 matches 9 bases. The germline gives CDR1 SGHRS, CDR2 YFSETQ. The CDR3 is 16 residues long. V gave up 4 bases and J gave up 3 bases; unmatched junction bases: 10. CDR3 amino acids: CASSPGGGTGYYGYTF. The CDR3 DNA sequence: TGCGCCAGCAGCCCCGGGGGAGGGACAGGGTACTATGGCTACACCTTC.

The chain carries TRBV19 and TRBJ1-5; 10 nucleotides align to TRBD1. Germline assignment: CDR1 LNHDA and CDR2 SQIVND (reference sequence). The CDR3 has 15 residues. Trimming at V came to 5 bases and at J to 9 bases, leaving 10 bases not matched to a gene. The chain's CDR3 is CASSSRDRGFGPQHF. The CDR3 coding sequence is TGTGCCAGTAGTTCCCGGGACAGGGGTTTTGGGCCCCAGCATTTT.

This clone is a singleton in its sample. This sequence joins TRBV28 and TRBJ2-5, with unresolved D. V lost 4 bases and J lost 3, with 18 bases in between. Germline-derived CDR1 and CDR2 are MDHEN and SYDVKM. The CDR3 contains 16 residues. The CDR3 loop is CASSSPPPLREETQYF. Here the CDR3 DNA reads TGTGCCAGCAGTTCGCCCCCCCCACTGAGAGAAGAGACCCAGTACTTC.

The rearrangement uses TRBV14 and TRBJ1-4; no clear D. CDR3 size: 14 residues. The V gene's germline CDR1 is SGHDN and CDR2 FVKESK. Trimming removed 4 bases from V and 7 bases from J, with 13 bases in between. This CDR3 is CASSPGIFGEKLFF. DNA of the CDR3: TGTGCCAGCAGCCCGGGGATCTTCGGTGAAAAACTGTTTTTT.

The chain joins TRBV2 to TRBJ2-7, with no clear D. CDR1 is SNHLY, CDR2 FYNNEI, per germline. The CDR3 is 12 amino acids. Trimming pared 3 bases from V and 3 bases from J, leaving 6 bases between. DNA for the CDR3: TGTGCCAGCAGTGATCGTAGCTACGAGCAGTACTTC. It specifies CASSDRSYEQYF.